Presented here are 19 T cell receptor beta chains from one specimen sequenced in a study of regulatory T cells in long-lasting Graves disease (dated by TCRdb to the early 2020s). Sample time point, as interpreted from the label and publication: newly diagnosed GD, antithyroid drugs for less than 3 months. For both TCR sequencing and RNA sequencing, RNA was extracted from PBMCs in TRIzol. The library came from multiplex PCR. These reads were obtained on an Illumina HiSeq 4000. To build TCR beta libraries, CDR3 regions were amplified by Arm-PCR using iRepertoire HTBI primers. In-frame beta chains were kept once TCRdb had trimmed the public reads at Q25 with fastp and called clones with MiXCR. Records with the same CDR3 protein are collapsed into one entry carrying the most frequent genes and DNA. For this sample the table gives roughly 350,000 distinct CDR3 sequences, of which 16% were detected only once. Clones ranked in the top ten supply less than 35% of the sample.

These data also formed part of another study, on T cells in Graves' hyperthyroidism and ophthalmopathy.

The sample in question was peripheral blood mononuclear cells (PBMCs), obtained at new diagnosis, from a patient treated with antithyroid drugs. The receptors stem from a man aged 35-49 years with Graves disease. Donor details come from another sample of the same person, matched by shared clones.

This clonotype was observed a handful of times. This chain uses TRBV3-1 with TRBJ1-6; TRBD1 might be the D (6 bases). Germline assignment: CDR1 LGHDT and CDR2 YNNKEL (reference sequence). Deletions cut 3 bases from V and 0 bases from J, with 9 bases between. CDR3 length: 16 residues. In DNA form, the CDR3 reads TGTGCCAGCAGCCACGACAGGAGCTCCTATAATTCACCCCTCCACTTT. Amino acid sequence: CASSHDRSSYNSPLHF.

Many counts were recorded for this clonotype. This chain links TRBV5-1 with TRBJ2-1, with TRBD2 identical over 10 bases. Germline V gives CDR1 SGHRS, CDR2 YFSETQ. J was trimmed by 4 bases and V by 6 bases; bases with no gene match: 7. The CDR3 spans 15 residues. The CDR3 loop is CASIPLAGGYNEQFF. CDR3 DNA: TGCGCCAGCATACCCTTAGCGGGGGGATACAATGAGCAGTTCTTC.

V gene TRBV30 combines with J gene TRBJ2-5, with D possibly called TRBD1 or TRBD2 (5 bases each). The CDR3 has 15 residues. The V gene's germline CDR1 is GTSNPN and CDR2 SVGIG (reference sequence). Between the trimmed V and J ends, which lost 2 bases and 4 bases, there was a span of 17 bases. CDR3 residues: CAWSPRDVWGETQYF. The DNA for the CDR3 is TGTGCCTGGAGTCCCCGGGACGTCTGGGGAGAGACCCAGTACTTC.

In this sample, this clonotype turned up once. The chain combines TRBV7-3 with TRBJ2-1; no reliable D call. V lost 4 bases to trimming and J lost 2 bases, with 9 bases between them. This CDR3 spans 14 amino acids. CDR1 SGHTA and CDR2 FQGTGA come from the germline V gene. The CDR3 region is CASSWRSPYNEQFF. For the CDR3, the DNA is TGTGCCAGCAGCTGGCGAAGCCCCTACAATGAGCAGTTCTTC. Complete variable domain (other parts from reference TRBV7-3 and TRBJ2-1): GAGVSQTPSNKVTEKGKYVELRCDPISGHTALYWYRQSLGQGPEFLIYFQGTGAADDSGLPNDRFFAVRPEGSVSTLKIQRTERGDSAVYLCASSWRSPYNEQFFGPGTRLTVL.

V and J are TRBV7-2 and TRBJ2-7; TRBD1 agrees at 8 bases. The CDR3 has 15 residues. CDR1 and CDR2 (germline): SGHTA, FQGNSA. The V segment lost 3 bases and the J segment 0 bases; nucleotides outside the gene matches: 4. CDR3 residues: CASSLDRAVSYEQYF. In nucleotides, the CDR3 is TGTGCCAGCAGCTTGGACAGGGCCGTCTCCTACGAGCAGTACTTC.

This clonotype was seen at least ten times. This chain links TRBV18 with TRBJ2-5; D uncertain. Germline CDR1 KGHSH, CDR2 LQKENI. Deletions cut 3 bases from V and 5 bases from J, with 7 bases between. The CDR3 contains 12 residues. DNA for the CDR3: TGTGCCAGCTCACCGAGTCCGGAGACCCAGTACTTC. Encoded protein: CASSPSPETQYF.

V usage is TRBV4-3 and J usage is TRBJ2-5, with D uncertain. Germline-derived CDR1 and CDR2 are LGHNA and YSLEER. V lost 0 bases to trimming and J lost 5 bases, with 7 bases between them. There are 13 residues in the CDR3. Written as DNA, the CDR3 is TGCGCCAGCAGCCAAGATACGCGGGAGACCCAGTACTTC. It is translated as CASSQDTRETQYF.

Only a few counts were recorded for this clonotype. This chain links TRBV2 with TRBJ2-2; D unclear. From germline, CDR1 is SNHLY and CDR2 FYNNEI. Trimming took 4 bases from V and 4 from J, leaving 10 bases between them. CDR3 length equals 14 residues. The CDR3 DNA is TGTGCCAGCAGTGTCCAATCAACCACCGGGGAGCTGTTTTTT. Translation gives CASSVQSTTGELFF.

This clonotype was picked up many times. One end of the junction fails to match germline, which may point to a read error. The CDR3 is CASSSPGYLRDTQYF. The CDR3 region has the DNA TGTGCCAGCAGCTCGCCAGGGTACCTTCGAGATACGCAGTATTTT. This chain connects TRBV5-1 to TRBJ2-3, with D possibly being TRBD1 (5 bases). The germline V gene encodes CDR1 SGHRS and CDR2 YFSETQ. There are 15 residues in the CDR3.

The chain carries TRBV5-5 and TRBJ2-5, with a weak D call TRBD2 (6 bases). The CDR3 sequence is 14 residues long. Germline V gene sequence: CDR1 SGHKS, CDR2 YYEKEE (reference sequence). V lost 3 bases, J lost 6 bases, and 15 bases lay in between. This chain's CDR3 is CASSWDGGRKTQYF. The CDR3, as DNA: TGTGCCAGCAGCTGGGACGGGGGAAGGAAGACCCAGTACTTC.

This clonotype has ten or more counts. The DNA of the CDR3 is TGTGCCAGCAGGCCGGGACACCTAAGCTCCTACGAGCAGTACTTC. Translating gives CASRPGHLSSYEQYF. The chain has TRBV28 and TRBJ2-7, with D possibly TRBD1 on 6 matching bases. This CDR3 comprises 15 residues. Germline CDR1 reads MDHEN; CDR2 reads SYDVKM. The germline V and J ends were trimmed by 6 bases and 0 bases, with 15 bases remaining between them.

As concerns this clonotype: It may be a read error: a sequence one base away is much more abundant. CDR3: CASSLSPIPSYNEQFF. The CDR3 coding sequence is TGTGCCAGCAGTTTAAGCCCAATTCCTTCCTACAATGAGCAGTTCTTC. The chain is built from TRBV12-3 or TRBV12-4 and TRBJ2-1; D gene uncertain. CDR3 length: 16 amino acids. Trimming left V 2 bases short and J 1 base short, with 12 bases between.

This clonotype was counted only a few times. The chain recombines TRBV4-2 with TRBJ1-1; perhaps TRBD1 as D (5 bases). CDR1 and CDR2 from the germline V gene are LGHNA and YNFKEQ. The ends were cut back, 4 bases at V and 3 bases at J, with 15 bases in the middle. The CDR3 runs to 15 residues. CDR3 sequence reads: CASSLVMQGHTEAFF. The CDR3 DNA reads TGTGCCAGCAGCCTAGTGATGCAGGGACACACTGAAGCTTTCTTT.

The CDR3 DNA follows: TGTGCCAGCAGCTTCCGGGGGGTAAAGACCTACAATGAGCAGTTCTTC. It specifies CASSFRGVKTYNEQFF. The rearrangement uses TRBV7-9 and TRBJ2-1; 7 bases map to TRBD2. Unmatched junction bases numbered 7, after V lost 3 bases and J lost 2 bases. The germline V gene encodes CDR1 SEHNR and CDR2 FQNEAQ (reference sequence). The CDR3 is 16 amino acids.

This clonotype was found a few times. The rearrangement links TRBV28 to TRBJ2-7; 7 nucleotides match TRBD1. The V gene's germline CDR1 is MDHEN and CDR2 SYDVKM. This CDR3 contains 14 residues. V was clipped by 3 bases and J by 4 bases; unmatched bases: 6. Here the CDR3 reads CASSLTGFGYEQYF. In DNA, the CDR3 is TGTGCCAGCAGTTTGACAGGGTTCGGGTACGAGCAGTACTTC. Combining the CDR3 with reference TRBV28 and TRBJ2-7 gives the whole variable domain DVKVTQSSRYLVKRTGEKVFLECVQDMDHENMFWYRQDPGLGLRLIYFSYDVKMKEKGDIPEGYSVSREKKERFSLILESASTNQTSMYLCASSLTGFGYEQYFGPGTRLTVT.

This rearrangement joins TRBV24-1 to TRBJ2-2; tentative D call: TRBD1 (5 bases). This CDR3 region has 18 residues. V gave up 3 bases and J gave up 3 bases, with 19 bases separating them. CDR1 KGHDR and CDR2 SFDVKD come from the germline V gene. The CDR3 bases are TGTGCCACCAGTGATCCCCCTTTCGGCAGGGTCGACACCGGGGAGCTGTTTTTT. Translated: CATSDPPFGRVDTGELFF.

This clonotype was recorded a few times. The J gene is TRBJ2-2, the V gene TRBV28, with 9 bases aligning to TRBD2. V trimming: 1 base; J trimming: 2 bases; junction bases outside the gene matches: 2. Germline V gene data show CDR1 as MDHEN and CDR2 as SYDVKM. This CDR3 is built from 16 residues. CDR3 sequence (DNA): TGTGCCAGCAGTTTATCTAGCGGGACCAACACCGGGGAGCTGTTTTTT. Its translation: CASSLSSGTNTGELFF.

In this sample, this clonotype turned up many times. The chain carries TRBV24-1 and TRBJ2-7; tentatively, D is TRBD1 (5 bases). The germline V gene has CDR1 KGHDR and CDR2 SFDVKD. The CDR3 extends over 16 amino acids. V was shortened by 3 bases and J by 3 bases, with 17 bases between the two germline ends. The CDR3 nucleotides read TGTGCCACCAGTGATGAGACAGTTTCGGAATACTACGAGCAGTACTTC. Its protein product is CATSDETVSEYYEQYF.

This clonotype has at least ten counts. The chain recombines TRBV2 with TRBJ1-6, with TRBD1 matching over 8 bases. Germline V gene sequence: CDR1 SNHLY, CDR2 FYNNEI. The CDR3 is 15 residues long. Trimming took 4 bases from V and 7 from J; bases not matched to a gene: 6. The CDR3 is CASSGQGAENSPLHF. CDR3 bases: TGTGCCAGCAGTGGTCAGGGGGCGGAAAATTCACCCCTCCACTTT.